The 14 T cell receptor beta chains below were found in one sample sequenced in a study of control samples from healthy donors and cancer patients. Libraries were prepared by immunoSEQ multiplex PCR; TCRdb keeps only in-frame clonotypes and omits some of them. This sample has approximately 86,000 clones, with approximately 89% found just once. Sample: blood. These receptor sequences come from a man younger than 45 in good health.

The chain joins TRBV7-9 to TRBJ2-3; possibly TRBD1 for D (5 bases). Germline V gives CDR1 SEHNR, CDR2 FQNEAQ (reference sequence). The CDR3 totals 14 residues. The germline V and J ends were trimmed by 5 bases and 3 bases, with 12 bases remaining between them. The CDR3 DNA follows: TGTGCCAGCAGCACCACCGCAGGGACAGATACGCAGTATTTT. Protein sequence: CASSTTAGTDTQYF.

This rearrangement joins TRBV12-3 or TRBV12-4 to TRBJ1-4; a possible D gene is TRBD1 (6 bases). CDR3 length: 12 amino acids. V was pared by 4 bases and J by 10 bases, with 10 bases between. The CDR3 region has the DNA TGTGCCAGCAGTTACAGGGCGGCAAAACTGTTTTTT. Translation gives CASSYRAAKLFF.

J is TRBJ1-2 and V is TRBV30; D ambiguous. Trimming removed 2 bases from V and 4 bases from J, with 14 bases in between. Germline V gives CDR1 GTSNPN, CDR2 SVGIG (reference sequence). The CDR3 is 14 amino acids. This chain's CDR3 is CAWSPPGPSYGYTF. The CDR3 nucleotides read TGTGCCTGGAGTCCCCCCGGGCCATCCTATGGCTACACCTTC. The variable domain in full, completed from reference TRBV30 and TRBJ1-2, reads SQTIHQWPATLVQPVGSPLSLECTVEGTSNPNLYWYRQAAGRGLQLLFYSVGIGQISSEVPQNLSASRPQDRQFILSSKKLLLSDSGFYLCAWSPPGPSYGYTFGSGTRLTVV.

The rearrangement joins TRBV29-1 to TRBJ1-3; 7 bases fit TRBD1. Trimming at V came to 4 bases and at J to 7 bases, leaving 10 bases not matched to a gene. The germline V gene has CDR1 SQVTM and CDR2 ANQGSEA. The CDR3 spans 14 residues. Here the CDR3 reads CSVVSLQGQNTIYF. The CDR3 DNA is TGCAGCGTTGTATCGTTACAGGGGCAGAACACCATATATTTT.

The V and J genes are TRBV7-9 and TRBJ1-2, with D possibly TRBD1 on 5 matching bases. Trimming cost V 1 base and J 0 bases, with 6 bases left between them. Germline-derived CDR1 and CDR2 are SEHNR and FQNEAQ (reference sequence). There are 14 residues in the CDR3. The CDR3 loop is CASSLGQSNYGYTF. The CDR3 nucleotides are TGTGCCAGCAGCTTAGGACAGTCTAACTATGGCTACACCTTC.

The chain employs TRBV2 and TRBJ1-5; D perhaps matches TRBD1 (5 bases). The CDR3 totals 13 residues. V was pared by 5 bases and J by 4 bases, with 9 bases between. The germline gives CDR1 SNHLY, CDR2 FYNNEI. The CDR3 spells CASSRDRNQPQHF. CDR3 nucleotides: TGTGCCAGCAGTCGGGACCGAAATCAGCCCCAGCATTTT.

The CDR3 bases are TGTGCCAGCAGCTCCTACCCGGGACAGACGAACACTGAAGCTTTCTTT. Translated, it gives CASSSYPGQTNTEAFF. The chain links TRBV6-2 or TRBV6-3 to TRBJ1-1, with TRBD1 identical over 7 bases. Germline CDR1 MNHEY, CDR2 SVGEGT. The CDR3 extends over 16 amino acids. With 6 bases clipped from V and 1 base from J, the junction kept 11 bases outside the gene matches.

This clone was detected only a few times. This sequence joins TRBV20-1 and TRBJ1-1; D remains ambiguous. The germline gives CDR1 DFQATT, CDR2 SNEGSKA (reference sequence). The CDR3 totals 11 residues. V lost 8 bases, J lost 3 bases, and 10 bases lay in between. CDR3 protein: CSPVGYTEAFF. In DNA form, the CDR3 reads TGCAGTCCCGTGGGTTACACTGAAGCTTTCTTT.

The V and J genes are TRBV5-1 and TRBJ2-3, with TRBD1 matching over 11 bases. The V segment lost 0 bases and the J segment 4 bases; nucleotides outside the gene matches: 4. Germline V lookup: CDR1 SGHRS, CDR2 YFSETQ. CDR3 length: 16 residues. The CDR3 coding sequence is TGCGCCAGCAGCTTGGGGACAGGGGGCACCCCAGATACGCAGTATTTT. This codes for CASSLGTGGTPDTQYF.

V gene TRBV12-5 combines with J gene TRBJ2-5; D is perhaps TRBD1 (6 bases). This CDR3 contains 14 residues. Germline loops: CDR1 LGHNT, CDR2 FRNRAP. V gave up 0 bases and J gave up 5 bases, with 10 bases separating them. The CDR3 reads CASGLVQGWETQYF. CDR3 DNA: TGTGCTAGTGGTTTGGTTCAGGGGTGGGAGACCCAGTACTTC.

The chain joins TRBV28 to TRBJ2-7, with 9 positions matching TRBD1. The CDR3 runs to 16 residues. With 6 bases clipped from V and 5 bases from J, the junction kept 14 bases outside the gene matches. The germline gives CDR1 MDHEN, CDR2 SYDVKM. In DNA, the CDR3 is TGTGCCAGCAGAGCTTACTCCGGGACAGGGCGCCACGAGCAGTACTTC. Translation gives CASRAYSGTGRHEQYF.

The chain uses TRBV5-1 and TRBJ1-2; the D is unclear. Trimming shortened V by 0 bases and J by 5 bases, and 8 bases separated the two germline ends. Per the germline V gene, CDR1 is SGHRS and CDR2 is YFSETQ. The CDR3 spans 13 residues. The CDR3 sequence: CASSLAIEYGYTF. CDR3 DNA sequence: TGCGCCAGCAGCTTGGCTATCGAGTATGGCTACACCTTC.

In its sample, this clone was seen once. The chain employs TRBV6-5 and TRBJ2-7; maybe TRBD1 (5 bases). The CDR3 runs to 15 residues. Germline V gene data show CDR1 as MNHEY and CDR2 as SVGAGI. V was trimmed by 8 bases and J by 6 bases, leaving 23 bases between them. The CDR3 loop is CASAHRPGAGFEQYV. Here the CDR3 DNA reads TGTGCCAGCGCCCACCGCCCCGGTGCAGGGTTCGAGCAGTACGTC.

The rearrangement links TRBV15 to TRBJ1-5, with 7 bases that match TRBD1. The CDR3 is made up of 15 amino acids. Germline values: CDR1 LNHNV, CDR2 YYDKDF (reference sequence). V gave up 5 bases and J gave up 4 bases; unmatched junction bases: 8. The CDR3 loop reads CATSGRTGLNQPQHF. The DNA of the CDR3 is TGTGCCACCAGCGGACGGACAGGCCTAAATCAGCCCCAGCATTTT.